The present T cell receptor beta chain was sequenced within a study of draining lymph node invasion in breast cancer (TCRdb year 2020). Notes on the research overall: Nodal metastasis was diagnosed by histology and cytokeratin immunohistochemistry and confirmed by EpCAM/CD45 flow cytometry. A separate targeted assay used bulk TCR-beta CDR3 sequencing to compare sorted memory regulatory T cells with memory conventional CD4 T cells across breast cancer tissues. From each patient, matched non-invaded and tumor-invaded tumor-draining lymph nodes and the primary tumor were collected, and both Treg and Tconv subsets were profiled. The separate targeted TCR sequencing covered lymph nodes from roughly 5 patients, with primary tumors sequenced for three of those patients.

Memory regulatory T cells were sorted as CD4+ CD45RA- CD25high cells. Each tumor-draining lymph node was classified as non-invaded if metastatic tumor cells were absent and as invaded if metastatic tumor cells were present. Before staining and sorting, T cells were pre-enriched using a Miltenyi Pan T Cell isolation kit. Immunohistochemistry for estrogen receptor, progesterone receptor, HER2 and Ki-67 was used to characterize primary tumors. Within a few hours after surgery, the fresh surgical tissue was processed by cutting it into small fragments. Tissue fragments were enzymatically digested with Liberase TL plus DNase for 15 to 25 minutes and filtered through a 40-micrometer strainer. Sorting used a BD FACS Aria II with about 97-99% purity, after DAPI live/dead staining. The sorted cells were lysed in TCL buffer, and a Norgen Single Cell RNA purification kit, including DNase treatment, was used to purify the RNA.

From the germline V gene (reference sequence), CDR1 is DFQATT and CDR2 is SNEGSKA. From its cysteine to its phenylalanine, the CDR3 spans 15 amino acids. CDR3 DNA is the only sequence kept; it has 45 bases, read in frame from the first base. At the junction V is shortened by 0 bases and J by 0 bases, with 9 bases in between. To note about this clonotype: It has no known antigen specificity. Base qualities are not recorded, but no much larger clone differs from it by a single base.

Findings and caveats that apply to the study as a whole: In the targeted TCR-seq data, Tregs appeared more clonally expanded than Tconvs in all tissues, and both subsets were less diverse in tumor than lymph nodes. TCRs shared between the Treg and Tconv subsets were viewed as suggestive of, but not proof of, a common clonal origin. Some clones from the top 100 tumor clones were found in both invaded and non-invaded nodes, which suggests recirculation between the tumor and the draining nodes. Whether Treg conversion occurred in a given organ or whether converted Tregs recirculated between nodes and tumor could not be resolved from the data. The tumor top-100 clone tracking analysis was possible in only a couple of patients. Roughly 13-22% of Treg TCRs were shared with Tconvs per tissue, interpreted as suggesting peripheral Treg induction.

To prepare the library, bulk RNA-seq was applied. The sequencing machine was an Illumina HiSeq 2500. Processing in the source paper ran as follows. In the separate targeted TCR-seq dataset, CDR3 sequences were extracted from raw reads and quantified using MiXCR version 2.1.5 with default parameters. Each TCR-beta clone in the separate targeted TCR-seq dataset was defined by the V gene, J gene and CDR3 sequence taken together. The separate targeted TCR-seq dataset was filtered by first dropping clones with fewer than three counts and then keeping only the 90% most strongly expressed clones in each sample. In the separate targeted TCR-seq dataset, Treg-Tconv overlap was calculated per tissue as the number of shared clones divided by the total number of Treg clones, multiplied by 100. TCRdb reprocessing: public reads trimmed at Q25 with fastp, clones called with MiXCR, in-frame beta chains kept. Rows are unified per CDR3 protein, each entry keeping the most common DNA and genes. The V and J calls, along with clone size, are taken from TCRdb and not from the paper's own processing. The sample table records 2,000 to 3,000 distinct CDR3 sequences; 64% of these occur just once. The leading ten clones occupy just under 3% of the sample.

The chain is assembled from TRBV20-1 and TRBJ1-3, with no reliable assignment of the D segment. The sequenced material came from sorted memory Tregs from a lymph node. Sample cell subset or site, as interpreted from the label and publication: CD45RA-negative sorted CD4+ T cells (memory Tconv or effector/memory Treg). The TCR sequence derives from a female donor with luminal breast cancer. The nucleotide sequence reads as follows: TGCAGTGCTAGAGATCCCAGCCGCTCTGGAAACACCATATATTTT. It codes for CSARDPSRSGNTIYF.